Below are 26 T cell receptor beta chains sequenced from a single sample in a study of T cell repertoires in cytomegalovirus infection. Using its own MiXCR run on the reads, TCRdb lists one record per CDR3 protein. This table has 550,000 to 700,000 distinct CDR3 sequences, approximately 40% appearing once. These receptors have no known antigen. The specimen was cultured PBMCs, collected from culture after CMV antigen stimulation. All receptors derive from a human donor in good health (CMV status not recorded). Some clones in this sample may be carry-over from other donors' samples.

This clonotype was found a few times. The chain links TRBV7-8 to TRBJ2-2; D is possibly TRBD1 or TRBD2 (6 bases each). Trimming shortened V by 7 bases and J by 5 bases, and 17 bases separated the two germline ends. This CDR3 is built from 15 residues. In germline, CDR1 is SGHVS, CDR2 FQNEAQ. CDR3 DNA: TGTGCCAGCACCGTCCGGGGGCGCCGGACCGGGGAGCTGTTTTTT. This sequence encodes CASTVRGRRTGELFF.

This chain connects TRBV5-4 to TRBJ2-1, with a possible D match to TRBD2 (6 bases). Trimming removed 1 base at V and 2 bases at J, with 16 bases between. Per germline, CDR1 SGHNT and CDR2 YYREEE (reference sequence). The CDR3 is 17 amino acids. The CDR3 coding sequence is TGTGCCAGCAGCTTGTGGTACCGGGGGTTAACCTACAATGAGCAGTTCTTC. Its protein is CASSLWYRGLTYNEQFF. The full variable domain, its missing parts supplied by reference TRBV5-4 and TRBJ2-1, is ETGVTQSPTHLIKTRGQQVTLRCSSQSGHNTVSWYQQALGQGPQFIFQYYREEENGRGNFPPRFSGLQFPNYSSELNVNALELDDSALYLCASSLWYRGLTYNEQFFGPGTRLTVL.

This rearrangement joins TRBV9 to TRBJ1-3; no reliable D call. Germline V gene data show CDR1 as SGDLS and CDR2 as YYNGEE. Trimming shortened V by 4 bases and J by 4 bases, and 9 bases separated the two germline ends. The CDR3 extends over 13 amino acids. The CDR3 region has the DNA TGTGCCAGCAGCCGTGATGACGGAAACACCATATATTTT. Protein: CASSRDDGNTIYF.

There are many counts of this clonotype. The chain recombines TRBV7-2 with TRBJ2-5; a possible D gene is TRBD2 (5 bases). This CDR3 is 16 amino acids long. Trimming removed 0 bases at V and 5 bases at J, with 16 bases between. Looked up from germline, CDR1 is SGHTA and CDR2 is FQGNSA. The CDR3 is CASSLARAPTRETQYF. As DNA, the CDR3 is TGTGCCAGCAGCTTAGCGCGGGCCCCGACCCGGGAGACCCAGTACTTC.

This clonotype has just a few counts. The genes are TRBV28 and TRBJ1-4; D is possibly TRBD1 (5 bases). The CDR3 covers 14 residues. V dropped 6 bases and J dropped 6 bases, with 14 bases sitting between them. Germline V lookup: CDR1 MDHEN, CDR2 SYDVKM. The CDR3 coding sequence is TGTGCCAGCAGGTATACAGGAGGGGATGAAAAACTGTTTTTT. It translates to CASRYTGGDEKLFF.

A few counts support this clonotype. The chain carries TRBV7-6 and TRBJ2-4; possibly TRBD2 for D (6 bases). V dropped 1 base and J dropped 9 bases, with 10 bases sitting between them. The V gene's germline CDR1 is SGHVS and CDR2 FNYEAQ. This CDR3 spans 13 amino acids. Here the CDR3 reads CASSLGEEGIQYF. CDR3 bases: TGTGCCAGCAGCTTAGGAGAGGAGGGCATTCAGTACTTC. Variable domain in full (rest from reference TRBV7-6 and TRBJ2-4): GAGVSQSPRYKVTKRGQDVALRCDPISGHVSLYWYRQALGQGPEFLTYFNYEAQQDKSGLPNDRFSAERPEGSISTLTIQRTEQRDSAMYRCASSLGEEGIQYFGAGTRLSVL.

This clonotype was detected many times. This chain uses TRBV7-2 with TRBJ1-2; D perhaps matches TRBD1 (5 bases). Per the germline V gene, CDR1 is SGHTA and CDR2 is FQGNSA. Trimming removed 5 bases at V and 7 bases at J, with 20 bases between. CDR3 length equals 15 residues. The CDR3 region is CASSRGSGEGSGYTF. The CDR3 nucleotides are TGTGCCAGCAGCCGGGGCTCGGGGGAGGGTAGTGGCTACACCTTC.

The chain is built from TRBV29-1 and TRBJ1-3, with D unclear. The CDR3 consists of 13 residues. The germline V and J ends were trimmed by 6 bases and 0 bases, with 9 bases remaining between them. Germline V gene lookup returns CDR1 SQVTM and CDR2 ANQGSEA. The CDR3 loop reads CSVGVNSGNTIYF. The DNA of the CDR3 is TGCAGCGTCGGGGTAAACTCTGGAAACACCATATATTTT.

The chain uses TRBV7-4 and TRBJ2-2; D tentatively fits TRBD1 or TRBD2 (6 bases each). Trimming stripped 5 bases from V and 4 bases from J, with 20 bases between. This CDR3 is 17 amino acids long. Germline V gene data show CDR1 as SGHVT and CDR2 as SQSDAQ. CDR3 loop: CASSTSQGTRFTGELFF. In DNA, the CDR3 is TGTGCCAGCAGCACTAGCCAGGGGACTCGTTTCACCGGGGAGCTGTTTTTT. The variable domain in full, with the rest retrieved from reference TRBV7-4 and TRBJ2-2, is GAGVSQSPRYKVAKRGRDVALRCDSISGHVTLYWYRQTLGQGSEVLTYSQSDAQRDKSGRPSGRFSAERPERSVSTLKIQRTEQGDSAVYLCASSTSQGTRFTGELFFGEGSRLTVL.

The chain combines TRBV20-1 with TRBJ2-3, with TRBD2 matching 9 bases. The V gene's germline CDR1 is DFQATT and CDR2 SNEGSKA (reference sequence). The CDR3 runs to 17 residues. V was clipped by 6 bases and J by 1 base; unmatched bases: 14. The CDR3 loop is CSAQRGGASGGTDTQYF. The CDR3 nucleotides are TGCAGTGCCCAGAGAGGGGGAGCTAGCGGGGGCACAGATACGCAGTATTTT.

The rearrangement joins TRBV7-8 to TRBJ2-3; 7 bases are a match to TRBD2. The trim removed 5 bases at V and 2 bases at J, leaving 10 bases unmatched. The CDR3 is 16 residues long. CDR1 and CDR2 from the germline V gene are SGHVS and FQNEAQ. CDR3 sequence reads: CASSLGLAAPTDTQYF. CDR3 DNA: TGTGCCAGCAGCCTGGGGCTAGCGGCCCCCACAGATACGCAGTATTTT.

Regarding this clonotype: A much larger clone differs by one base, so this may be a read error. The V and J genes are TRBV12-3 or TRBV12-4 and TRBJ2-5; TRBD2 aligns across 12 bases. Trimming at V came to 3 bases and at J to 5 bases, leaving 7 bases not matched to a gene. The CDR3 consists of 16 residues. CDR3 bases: TGTGCCAGCAGTTTCCTAGCGGGGGGGCCTCGGGAGACCCAGTACTTC. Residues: CASSFLAGGPRETQYF.

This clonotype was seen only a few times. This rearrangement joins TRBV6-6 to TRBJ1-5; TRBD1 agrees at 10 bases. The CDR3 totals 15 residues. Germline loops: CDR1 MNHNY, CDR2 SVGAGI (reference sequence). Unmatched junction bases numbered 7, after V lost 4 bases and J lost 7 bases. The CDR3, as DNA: TGTGCCAGCAGTTCCCCGGGACAGGGGAGACAGCCCCAGCATTTT. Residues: CASSSPGQGRQPQHF.

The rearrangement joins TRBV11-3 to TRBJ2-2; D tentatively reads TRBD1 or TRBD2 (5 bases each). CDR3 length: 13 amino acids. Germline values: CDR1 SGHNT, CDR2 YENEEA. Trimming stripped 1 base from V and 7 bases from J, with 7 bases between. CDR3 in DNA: TGTGCCAGCAGCTTAGGGGGGAACGGGGAGCTGTTTTTT. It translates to CASSLGGNGELFF.

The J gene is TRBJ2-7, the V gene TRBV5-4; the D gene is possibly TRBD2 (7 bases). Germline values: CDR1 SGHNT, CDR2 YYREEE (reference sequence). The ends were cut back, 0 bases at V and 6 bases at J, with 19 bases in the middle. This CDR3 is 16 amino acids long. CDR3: CASSLGSGGLASEQYF. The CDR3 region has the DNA TGTGCCAGCAGCTTGGGGTCCGGGGGGCTAGCTTCCGAGCAGTACTTC.

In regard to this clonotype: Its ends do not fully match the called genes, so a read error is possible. The CDR3 coding sequence is TGTGCCAGCAGCGGAGGAGTCTGGACCGACCCATCCTACGAGCAGGACTTC. Amino acids: CASSGGVWTDPSYEQDF. This chain uses TRBV11-2 with TRBJ2-7, with a possible D match to TRBD2 (5 bases). The CDR3 totals 17 residues. CDR1 SGHAT and CDR2 FQNNGV come from the germline V gene. The complete variable domain, with remaining parts taken from reference TRBV11-2 and TRBJ2-7, reads EAGVAQSPRYKIIEKRQSVAFWCNPISGHATLYWYQQILGQGPKLLIQFQNNGVVDDSQLPKDRFSAERLKGVDSTLKIQPAKLEDSAVYLCASSGGVWTDPSYEQDFGPGTRLTVT.

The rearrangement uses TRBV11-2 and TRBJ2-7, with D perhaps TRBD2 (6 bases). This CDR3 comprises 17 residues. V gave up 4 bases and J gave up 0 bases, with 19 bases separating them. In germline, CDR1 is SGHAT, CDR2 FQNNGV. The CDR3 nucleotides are TGTGCCAGCAGCTCCCCCGGGGGAAGCCGGAGCTCCTACGAGCAGTACTTC. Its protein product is CASSSPGGSRSSYEQYF.

The CDR3 reads CASSFSGRNTGELFF. The CDR3 nucleotides read TGTGCCAGCAGCTTCAGCGGGAGGAACACCGGGGAGCTGTTTTTT. The chain is built from TRBV5-6 and TRBJ2-2; the match to TRBD2 covers 8 bases. V dropped 2 bases and J dropped 1; count of bases not matched to a gene: 1. This CDR3 has 15 amino acids. Looked up from germline, CDR1 is SGHDT and CDR2 is YYEEEE.

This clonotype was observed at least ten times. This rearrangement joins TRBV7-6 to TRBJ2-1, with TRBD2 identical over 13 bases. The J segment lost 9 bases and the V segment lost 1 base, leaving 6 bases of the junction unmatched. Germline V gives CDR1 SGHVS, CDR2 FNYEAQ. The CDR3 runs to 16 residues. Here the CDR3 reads CASSLDTSGGGLEQFF. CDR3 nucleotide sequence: TGTGCCAGCAGCTTAGACACTAGCGGGGGGGGCCTTGAGCAGTTCTTC.

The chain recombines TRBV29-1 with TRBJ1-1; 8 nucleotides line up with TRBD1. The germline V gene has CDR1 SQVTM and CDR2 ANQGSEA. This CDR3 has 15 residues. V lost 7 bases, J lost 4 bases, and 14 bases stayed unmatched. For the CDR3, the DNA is TGCAGCGCCCACCCCCAGGGGGCAATTGGCACTGAAGCTTTCTTT. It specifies CSAHPQGAIGTEAFF.

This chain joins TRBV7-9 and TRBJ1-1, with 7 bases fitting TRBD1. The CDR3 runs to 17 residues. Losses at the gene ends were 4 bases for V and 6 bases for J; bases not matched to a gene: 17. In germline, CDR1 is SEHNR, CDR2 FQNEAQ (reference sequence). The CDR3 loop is CASSSPYLDRVRSEAFF. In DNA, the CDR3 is TGTGCCAGCAGCTCTCCATATCTCGACAGGGTGAGGTCTGAAGCTTTCTTT.

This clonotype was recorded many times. As DNA, the CDR3 is TGTGCCAGCAGTCAACAGGGTTTTGGAAACACCATATATTTT. It translates to CASSQQGFGNTIYF. This chain links TRBV7-2 with TRBJ1-3, with TRBD1 as a possible D gene (6 bases). CDR3 size: 14 residues. Germline V lookup: CDR1 SGHTA, CDR2 FQGNSA. Trimming pared 6 bases from V and 3 bases from J, leaving 12 bases between.

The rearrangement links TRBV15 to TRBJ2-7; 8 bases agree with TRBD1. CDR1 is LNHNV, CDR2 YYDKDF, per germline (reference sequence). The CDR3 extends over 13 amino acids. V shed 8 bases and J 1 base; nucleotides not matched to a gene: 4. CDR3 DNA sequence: TGTGCCACCGCCCGGGACAGGTCCTACGAGCAGTACTTC. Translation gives CATARDRSYEQYF.

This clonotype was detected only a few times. CDR3 in DNA: TGTGCCAGCAGCTTAGGGGGCTCCCAGGATACGCAGTATTTT. It encodes CASSLGGSQDTQYF. V and J are TRBV7-2 and TRBJ2-3, with a tentative D call TRBD1 (5 bases). The germline V and J ends were trimmed by 1 base and 6 bases, with 11 bases remaining between them. From germline, CDR1 is SGHTA and CDR2 FQGNSA. The CDR3 covers 14 residues.

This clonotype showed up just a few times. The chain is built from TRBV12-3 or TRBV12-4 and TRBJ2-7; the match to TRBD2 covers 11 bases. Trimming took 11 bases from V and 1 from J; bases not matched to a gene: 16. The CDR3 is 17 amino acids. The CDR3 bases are TGTGCCTCAGCCCCTGCTAGCGGGAGGCCAACTTCCTACGAGCAGTACTTC. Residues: CASAPASGRPTSYEQYF.

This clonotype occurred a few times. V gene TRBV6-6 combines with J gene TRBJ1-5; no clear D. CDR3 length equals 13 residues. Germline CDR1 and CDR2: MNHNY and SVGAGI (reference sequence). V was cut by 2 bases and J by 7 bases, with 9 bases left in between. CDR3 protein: CASSYDIGQPQHF. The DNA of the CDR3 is TGTGCCAGCAGTTACGATATCGGACAGCCCCAGCATTTT.